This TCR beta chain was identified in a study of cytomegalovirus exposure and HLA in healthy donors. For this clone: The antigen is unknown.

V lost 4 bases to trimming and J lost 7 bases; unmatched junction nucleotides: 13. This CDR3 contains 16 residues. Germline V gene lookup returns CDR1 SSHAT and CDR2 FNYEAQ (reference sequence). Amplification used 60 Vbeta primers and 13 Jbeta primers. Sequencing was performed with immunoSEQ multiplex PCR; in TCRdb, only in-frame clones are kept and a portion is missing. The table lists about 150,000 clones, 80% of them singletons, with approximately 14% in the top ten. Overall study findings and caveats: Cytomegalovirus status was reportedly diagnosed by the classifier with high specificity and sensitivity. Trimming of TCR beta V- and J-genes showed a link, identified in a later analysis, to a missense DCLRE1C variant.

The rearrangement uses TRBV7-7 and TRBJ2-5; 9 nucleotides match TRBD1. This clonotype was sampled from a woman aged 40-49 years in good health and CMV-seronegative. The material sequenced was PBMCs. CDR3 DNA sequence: TGTGCCAGCAGCTCCGGGACAGGGTGGGGGAGCGGGACCCAGTACTTC. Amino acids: CASSSGTGWGSGTQYF. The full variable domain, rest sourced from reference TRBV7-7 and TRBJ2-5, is GAGVSQSPRYKVTKRGQDVTLRCDPISSHATLYWYQQALGQGPEFLTYFNYEAQPDKSGLPSDRFSAERPEGSISTLTIQRTEQRDSAMYRCASSSGTGWGSGTQYFGPGTRLLVL.